The sequence of this T cell receptor beta chain was determined in a study of STAT5B mutations in CD4+ large granular lymphocyte leukemia. Remarks on this clone: Its specificity is not known.

In the original analysis: A productive frequency of 2.59 x 10-5 was the lowest detectable. Only in-frame clones appear in the TCRdb table, and some are missing; sequencing was by immunoSEQ multiplex PCR. V and J calls and clone size follow that table, whereas D and trimming were derived from the DNA. This sample has under 55,000 clones, with just over 85% found just once. The CDR3 sequence is 15 residues long. The germline gives CDR1 SGDLS, CDR2 YYNGEE. The V gene end was trimmed by 0 bases and the J gene end by 2 bases; junction bases not matched to a gene: 4. General observations from the study: Patient CD4-sorted repertoires stayed more clonal than healthy ones after leukemic-clone removal. Top patient clones used TRBV06 genes more often: 8/27 versus 2/35 in controls.

The sequenced material came from CD4+ T cells from blood buffy coats. The chain carries TRBV9 and TRBJ2-7; 8 positions agree with TRBD1. This clonotype originated in a human donor in good health. As DNA, the CDR3 is TGTGCCAGCAGCGTAGGCGGGACAGGCGCCTACGAGCAGTACTTC. Its translation is CASSVGGTGAYEQYF.